This T cell receptor (beta chain) was retrieved from a study of glioma-infiltrating T cells after dendritic cell vaccination. Across the study: Patients received three intradermal dendritic cell vaccine injections at biweekly intervals. General observations from the study: No direct clonality-survival link was found; a diverse polyclonal response may matter.

Profiled with immunoSEQ multiplex PCR; TCRdb holds only in-frame clones, not every one. The sample shows some 100,000 clones, around three quarters of them seen only once. The CDR3 contains 13 residues. Germline V CDR1 and CDR2: GTSNPN, SVGIG (reference sequence). Trimming shortened V by 5 bases and J by 8 bases, and 13 bases separated the two germline ends. All glioblastoma patients lacked an isocitrate dehydrogenase mutation. As regards this clone: The antigen remains unidentified.

Specimen: blood, collected before dendritic cell vaccination. This chain connects TRBV30 to TRBJ1-6; TRBD1 is a possible D gene (6 bases). This receptor was taken from a human donor with glioblastoma. This chain's CDR3 is CAWVAGEYSPLHF. CDR3 nucleotides: TGTGCCTGGGTAGCAGGGGAATATTCACCCCTCCACTTT.